This T cell receptor (beta chain) was identified in a study of cytomegalovirus exposure and HLA in healthy donors. Study conclusions and caveats: With further analysis later on, most CMV-associated TCR beta chains appeared HLA-restricted. Being productive about 87% or about 30% of the time was typical of most TCR beta V segments in an earlier analysis. It was reported that the classifier diagnosed cytomegalovirus status with high specificity and sensitivity in both the original and validation cohorts.

In regard to this clone: Its target is not known.

PCR amplification relied on 60 Vbeta primers (plus 13 Jbeta primers). Assay used: immunoSEQ multiplex PCR; TCRdb lists only in-frame clones, some missing. The sample lists 140,000 to 150,000 clones; 61% were seen once. The material sequenced was PBMCs. The TCR sequence derives from a male donor in good health and CMV-seronegative.

The chain's CDR3 is CASSRTSGGTQQYF. CDR3 nucleotides: TGTGCCAGCAGCCGGACTAGCGGGGGCACCCAGCAGTACTTC. The V and J genes are TRBV6-5 and TRBJ2-7; 13 nucleotides match TRBD2. The CDR3 runs to 14 residues. The germline V gene has CDR1 MNHEY and CDR2 SVGAGI. V lost 6 bases and J lost 8; bases outside the gene matches: 7.